Listed below are T cell receptor beta chains from one sample, sequenced in a study of shared clonotypes between healthy human individuals. TCRdb keeps only in-frame clones here, not all; method: immunoSEQ multiplex PCR. This table holds 2 million to 2.5 million clones, approximately 95% found once. The sequenced material came from naive CD4+ T cells sorted from blood. These TCRs come from a man aged 18 to 30 in good health. Each CDR3 is given with its conserved first and last residue. The D gene is left open where the match is weak. Only some rows state a clone size, as once, few, many or a class for expanded clones.

-	TRBV28	TRBJ1-4	-	TGTGCCAGCAGTGCTCAGGGACCAAGGGAAAAACTGTTTTTT	CASSAQGPREKLFF
-	TRBV10-2	TRBJ1-5	TRBD1	TGCGCCAGCAGTAACAGCGACAGGGCCGGTCAGCCCCAGCATTTT	CASSNSDRAGQPQHF
-	TRBV5-6	TRBJ1-1	TRBD1	TGTGCCAGCAGCTTGGAATTGACAGGGGTGAACACTGAAGCTTTCTTT	CASSLELTGVNTEAFF
-	TRBV27	TRBJ1-2	TRBD1	TGTGCCAGCAGTTCAGCGACAGGGAGCGGCTACACCTTC	CASSSATGSGYTF
once	TRBV10-2	TRBJ2-1	-	TGCGCCAGCAGTGAGGGCCCCGCTACGAAACAGTTCTTC	CASSEGPATKQFF
-	TRBV14	TRBJ2-2	-	TGTGCCAGCAGCCCTCGGACGGTCCCCACCGGGGAGCTGTTTTTT	CASSPRTVPTGELFF
-	TRBV5-1	TRBJ2-6	-	TGCGCCAGCACTCTCCCCGGGACAACTGGGGCCAACGTCCTGACTTTC	CASTLPGTTGANVLTF
-	TRBV30	TRBJ1-2	-	TGTGCCGGATCCGGGGGGGCTGGCTATGGCTACACCTTC	CAGSGGAGYGYTF
-	TRBV9	TRBJ1-1	-	TGTGCCAGCAGCGTAGTGCTTGGGACTGAAGCTTTCTTT	CASSVVLGTEAFF
once	TRBV11-2	TRBJ2-7	-	TGTGCCAGCAGCGCCGGATCCGGGACATTCTCCTACGAGCAGTACTTC	CASSAGSGTFSYEQYF
-	TRBV11-2	TRBJ2-5	-	TGTGCCAGCAGACCCCATGGAGGGCAGACCCAGTACTTC	CASRPHGGQTQYF
-	TRBV27	TRBJ1-5	TRBD1	TGTGCCAGCAGTCCCGGACAGGTTAACAATCAGCCCCAGCATTTT	CASSPGQVNNQPQHF
-	TRBV6-5	TRBJ2-7	-	TGTGCCAGCAGTACCCAGACAGGCGGCTACGAGCAGTACTTC	CASSTQTGGYEQYF
-	TRBV27	TRBJ2-7	-	TGTGCCAGCAGTTCCCAGAGGGGGTTGACCTACGAGCAGTACTTC	CASSSQRGLTYEQYF
-	TRBV27	TRBJ2-7	-	TGTGCCAGCGTAAGGGACGAGCAGTACTTC	CASVRDEQYF
once	TRBV7-9	TRBJ2-5	-	TGTGCCAGCAGCTTTAACGACCGTCGGGAGACCCAGTACTTC	CASSFNDRRETQYF
-	TRBV5-1	TRBJ2-7	-	TGCGCCAGCAGCCCACTACATAGCTCCTACGAGCAGTACTTC	CASSPLHSSYEQYF
-	TRBV11-2	TRBJ1-2	TRBD1	TGTGCCAGCAGCCTTTCCGGGACAGGGACCGGCTACACCTTC	CASSLSGTGTGYTF